Sequencing of this TCR beta chain was carried out in a study of blood T cell repertoires in COVID-19. Study-wide background: From the United States, Italy and Spain came samples of acute and convalescent COVID-19.

As originally analysed: For nucleated cells, counts were estimated from reference gene primer amplification. Generated by immunoSEQ multiplex PCR, the TCRdb table keeps only in-frame clones and is missing some. The V and J calls and the clone size are those of that table, but D and trimming were determined from the DNA. The profile shows a few hundred thousand clones, roughly nine tenths of them singletons. Those enrolled, adults aged roughly 18 to 89 years, came from roughly 22 US areas. Cohorts were determined from participant-reported clinical history. V trimming: 2 bases; J trimming: 3 bases; junction bases outside the gene matches: 7. This CDR3 has 16 residues. CDR1 and CDR2 from the germline V gene are SEHNR and FQNEAQ (reference sequence).

The chain carries TRBV7-9 and TRBJ2-7, with 10 bases fitting TRBD1. This clonotype was sampled from a woman aged 25 to 39 who had recovered from COVID-19. Input material: PBMCs or T cells enriched from blood (not recorded which). The CDR3: CASSLFGTGVIYEQYF. CDR3 nucleotide sequence: TGTGCCAGCAGCTTATTCGGGACAGGGGTAATCTACGAGCAGTACTTC.